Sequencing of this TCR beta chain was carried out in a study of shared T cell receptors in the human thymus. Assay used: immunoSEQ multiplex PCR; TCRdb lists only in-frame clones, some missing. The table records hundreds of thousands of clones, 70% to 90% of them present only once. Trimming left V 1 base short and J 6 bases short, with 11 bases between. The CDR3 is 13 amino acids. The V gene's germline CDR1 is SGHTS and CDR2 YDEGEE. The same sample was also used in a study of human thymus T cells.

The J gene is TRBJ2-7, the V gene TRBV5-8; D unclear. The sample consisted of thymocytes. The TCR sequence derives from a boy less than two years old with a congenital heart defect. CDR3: CASSLSFRSEQYF. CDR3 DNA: TGTGCCAGCAGCTTGAGTTTCCGGAGCGAGCAGTACTTC.